Listed here is a single TCR beta chain. This specimen belongs to a study of blood T cell repertoires in COVID-19. Overall study: T cells, B-cell-depleted T cells, or PBMCs provided the cDNA or gDNA that served as material.

Here immunoSEQ multiplex PCR was the method, and the copy in TCRdb shows in-frame clones only, minus some. The sample contains 250,000 to 300,000 clones, 65% to 90% of which appear only once. Allocation to cohorts depended on clinical history reported by the participants. Recovery among Cohort 3 donors was established by two negative PCRs, clearance, or symptom resolution. The V end lost 0 bases, the J end lost 5 bases, and 11 bases lay between the germline ends. The CDR3 is 14 amino acids. CDR1 MNHEY and CDR2 SVGAGI come from the germline V gene. This clonotype originated in a man aged 18 to 35 who had recovered from COVID-19. The rearrangement joins TRBV6-5 to TRBJ2-7; possible D gene TRBD1, 5 bases. Sequenced: PBMCs or T cells enriched from blood (not recorded which). CDR3 in DNA: TGTGCCAGCAGTTACTCTGGCAGGGCTAACGAGCAGTACTTC. Amino acid sequence: CASSYSGRANEQYF.